This TCR beta chain was obtained from a study of blood T cell repertoires in COVID-19. Looked up from germline, CDR1 is SEHNR and CDR2 is FQNEAQ (reference sequence). Trimming removed 4 bases from V and 5 bases from J; junction bases left unmatched: 9. This CDR3 has 15 amino acids. Data came from immunoSEQ multiplex PCR; TCRdb stores just in-frame clones and leaves some out. Found here are under 250,000 clones, approximately 91% of them singletons; the top ten hold 0.55% to 0.75%. The source of this sequence is a man aged 35 to 55 with acute or convalescent COVID-19. The chain links TRBV7-9 to TRBJ2-5, with 8 bases matching TRBD2. The material sequenced was peripheral blood. The CDR3, as DNA: TGTGCCAGCAGCTCTCGACTAGCGAGGGGTGAGACCCAGTACTTC. As protein: CASSSRLARGETQYF.